This T cell receptor beta chain is drawn from a study of cytomegalovirus exposure and HLA in healthy donors. Study at large: The same platform used for the 666 first-cohort repertoires was also used for the 95 to 150 validation repertoires, as a later analysis reported. Regarding the study as a whole: Usually a TCR sequence was rare, but some public TCRs were found in many donors. The study put 150 to 200 TCR beta chains on its list as cytomegalovirus-associated. According to a later analysis, TCR clusters from the first cohort tended to co-occur in the 120 or so validation repertoires.

Turning to this clone: The target antigen is unknown.

Germline V lookup: CDR1 SGHRS, CDR2 YFSETQ. This CDR3 region has 12 residues. Trimming left V 4 bases short and J 4 bases short, with 5 bases between. Only in-frame clones appear in the TCRdb table, and some are missing; sequencing was by immunoSEQ multiplex PCR. The table has 150,000 to 200,000 clones, about 80% seen once. This TCR derives from a woman between 18 and 30 years old in good health and CMV-seropositive. Sample: PBMCs. The V gene is TRBV5-1, the J gene TRBJ1-4, with D unresolved. The CDR3 here is CASSVNNEKLFF. Written as DNA, the CDR3 is TGCGCCAGCAGCGTAAATAATGAAAAACTGTTTTTT.